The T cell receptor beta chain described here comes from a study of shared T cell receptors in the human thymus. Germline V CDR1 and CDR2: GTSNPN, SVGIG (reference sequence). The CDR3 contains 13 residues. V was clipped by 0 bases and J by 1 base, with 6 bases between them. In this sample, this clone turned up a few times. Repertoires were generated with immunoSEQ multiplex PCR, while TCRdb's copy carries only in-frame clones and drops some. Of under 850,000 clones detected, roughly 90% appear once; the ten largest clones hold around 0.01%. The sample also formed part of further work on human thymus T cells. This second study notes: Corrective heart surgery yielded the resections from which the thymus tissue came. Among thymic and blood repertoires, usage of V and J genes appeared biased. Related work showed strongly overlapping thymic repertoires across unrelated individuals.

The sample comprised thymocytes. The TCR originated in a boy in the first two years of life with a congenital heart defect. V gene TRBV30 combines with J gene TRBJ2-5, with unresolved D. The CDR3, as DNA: TGTGCCTGGAGTGTATTCCTCCAAGAGACCCAGTACTTC. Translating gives CAWSVFLQETQYF.